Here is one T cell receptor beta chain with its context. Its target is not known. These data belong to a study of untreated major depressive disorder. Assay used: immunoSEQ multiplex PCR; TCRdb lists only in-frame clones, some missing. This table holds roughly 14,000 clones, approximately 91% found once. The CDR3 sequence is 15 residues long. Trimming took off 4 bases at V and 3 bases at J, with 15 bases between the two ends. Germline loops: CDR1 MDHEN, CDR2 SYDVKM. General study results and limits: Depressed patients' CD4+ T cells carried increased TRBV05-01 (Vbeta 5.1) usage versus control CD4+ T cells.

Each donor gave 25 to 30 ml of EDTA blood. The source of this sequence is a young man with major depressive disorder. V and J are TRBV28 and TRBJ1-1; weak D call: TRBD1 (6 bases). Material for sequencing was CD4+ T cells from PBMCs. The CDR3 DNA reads TGTGCCAGCAGTTCCCCGGGGGGCGCCGACACTGAAGCTTTCTTT. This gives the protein CASSSPGGADTEAFF. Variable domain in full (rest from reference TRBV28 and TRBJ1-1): DVKVTQSSRYLVKRTGEKVFLECVQDMDHENMFWYRQDPGLGLRLIYFSYDVKMKEKGDIPEGYSVSREKKERFSLILESASTNQTSMYLCASSSPGGADTEAFFGQGTRLTVV.